This entry describes one T cell receptor (beta chain). This sample was included in a study of Graves' ophthalmopathy and Graves' hyperthyroidism. Study overall: The authors collected peripheral blood at initial diagnosis, before any treatment.

The length of the CDR3 is 10 residues. V shed 11 bases and J shed 5 bases, with 10 bases lying between them. Germline CDR1 LNHDA, CDR2 SQIVND (reference sequence). Newly diagnosed, the hyperthyroidism patients had under 2 months' duration and were aged 18 to 65. Uncontrolled infections, other autoimmune diseases, pregnancy or lactation barred patients from enrollment. It was on clinical symptoms, serum thyroxine, TRAb, thyroid ultrasound and orbital computed tomography that diagnosis relied. As the template, RNA transcripts were used to amplify TCR beta CDR3 regions. Scientists carried out first-round RT-PCR using HTBI primers and then a second-round multiplex PCR. TCRdb analysed the multiplex PCR reads with MiXCR anew, one entry per CDR3 protein. The data contain a few hundred thousand distinct CDR3 sequences, approximately 18% of them singletons.

The chain has TRBV19 and TRBJ2-7, with D uncertain. The receptor's source is an adult woman with stable Graves' hyperthyroidism. Sequencing was done on a sample of peripheral blood. The CDR3 sequence: CAWGAHEQYF. DNA of the CDR3: TGTGCCTGGGGTGCCCACGAGCAGTACTTC. Based on the CDR3 plus reference TRBV19 and TRBJ2-7, the full variable domain is DGGITQSPKYLFRKEGQNVTLSCEQNLNHDAMYWYRQDPGQGLRLIYYSQIVNDFQKGDIAEGYSVSREKKESFPLTVTSAQKNPTAFYLCAWGAHEQYFGPGTRLTVT.